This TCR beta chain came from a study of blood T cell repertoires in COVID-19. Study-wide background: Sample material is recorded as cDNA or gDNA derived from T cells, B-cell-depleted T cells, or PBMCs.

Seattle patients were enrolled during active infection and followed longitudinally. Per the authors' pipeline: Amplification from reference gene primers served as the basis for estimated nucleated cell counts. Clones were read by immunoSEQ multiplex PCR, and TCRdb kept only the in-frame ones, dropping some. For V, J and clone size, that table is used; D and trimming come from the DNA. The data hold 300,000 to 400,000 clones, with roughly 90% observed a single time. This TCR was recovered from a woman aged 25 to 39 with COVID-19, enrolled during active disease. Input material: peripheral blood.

The CDR3, as DNA: TGTGCCACCAAAGAGACTAGCGGGAGGTTAGATACGCAGTATTTT. Translating it yields CATKETSGRLDTQYF. The rearrangement uses TRBV2 and TRBJ2-3; the match to TRBD2 covers 13 bases. The length of the CDR3 is 15 residues. Germline CDR1 reads SNHLY; CDR2 reads FYNNEI. V gave up 10 bases and J gave up 5 bases; unmatched junction bases: 9.